This T cell receptor (beta chain) was captured by sequencing in a study of T cells expressing NK-cell markers (dated by TCRdb to 2018 to 2020). For context, the study as a whole: TCR beta-chain repertoires were profiled in sorted CD3+CD56+NKG2C+, CD3+CD56+NKG2C- and CD3+CD56-NKG2C+ T-cell subsets from roughly eight donors. Of the eight sequenced donors, seven were found to be HCMV-seropositive and one was found to be HCMV-seronegative. All eight donors whose samples were sequenced were randomly selected healthy volunteers, three of them men and five women. Illumina HiSeq 2000/2500, MiSeq or NextSeq was used to sequence libraries as 2 x 150 bp reads. Results and caveats for the whole study, not just this receptor: It remained unclear whether the expanded NKG2C-expressing T cell clones were specific for HCMV antigens. In roughly six donors, the dominant CD3+CD56+NKG2C+ clonotypes ranked among the top 10 CD8+ clonotypes, making up about 1.0-7.5% of CD8+ T cells. Those dominant clonotypes were again the most abundant among CD3+CD56-NKG2C+ cells in a few donors, at roughly 28.3-65%.

TCRdb names Illumina HiSeq 2000 as the instrument used. TCR beta cDNA libraries were prepared using 5'RACE template switching, which introduced a universal primer site and unique molecular identifiers. cDNA synthesis was primed from the TCR beta constant segment and was followed by two successive PCR amplification steps. The study's processing was this. MIGEC was used to demultiplex reads and group the reads by UMI, and MiTCR was used to assemble and quantify clonotypes. To remove erroneous sequences, TCR cDNA sequences were retained only when supported by two or more reads. The tcR package was used for downstream repertoire analysis, and clonotypes were matched between fractions using CDR3 nucleotide sequence together with V segment. VDJmatch was used to annotate antigen specificity against VDJdb, with one amino acid substitution allowed in CDR3. Reads reprocessed by TCRdb are summarized as one entry per CDR3 protein sequence, and DNA is absent. In this record, the V and J calls reflect TCRdb's handling and not the investigators' own analysis. The sample's clone listing holds 550,000 or so distinct CDR3 sequences. The ten biggest clones cover approximately 3.6% of the sample.

A note on this clonotype: Its cognate antigen has yet to be identified.

HCMV-specific IgG was detected in serum with a commercial ELISA kit to determine HCMV serostatus. Peripheral blood mononuclear cells were isolated from blood by Ficoll density gradient centrifugation. The CDR3 has 16 amino acids, counting the end cysteine and phenylalanine. There is no recorded DNA. In the germline V gene, CDR1 corresponds to SGHNT and CDR2 to YENEEA. The receptor was derived from a young man in good health. Donor details come from another sample of the same person, matched by shared clones. The chain links TRBV11-3 with TRBJ2-5; without DNA, the TCRdb call of TRBD2 cannot be checked. Sequenced input: blood T cells: a sorted CD56 or NKG2C T cell subset, CD4+ or CD8+ T cells, or bulk PBMC T cells (not recorded which). The CDR3 region has the sequence CASSPRDSGFPETQYF.